These 21 T cell receptor beta chains share one sample of origin, sequenced in a study of T-cell reconstitution after alpha-beta-depleted transplantation in children (dated by TCRdb to the mid-2010s). Library prep was done by PCR. Sequencing was carried out with an Illumina HiSeq 2500. Molecular barcoding was employed in the preparation of TCR libraries, with unique molecular identifiers being used to normalize TCRbeta repertoire quantification. The public reads were reanalyzed by TCRdb: fastp trimming at Q25, MiXCR alignment, in-frame beta chains only. Every distinct CDR3 protein forms one entry, paired with its most common genes and DNA. In this sample the table shows over 85,000 distinct CDR3 sequences, under 9% of which occur a single time. Roughly 15% of the sample is held by the ten biggest clonotypes. The treatment or condition label, as the study defines it: allogeneic hematopoietic cell transplantation with graft depleted of TCRalphabeta T cells and CD19 B cells.

The specimen was PBMCs, collected before TCRalphabeta/CD19-depleted stem cell transplant. Receptors were obtained from a boy aged 2 to 10 with acute lymphoblastic leukemia, due to receive a stem cell transplant.

In this sample, this clonotype turned up many times. The rearrangement links TRBV7-2 to TRBJ2-2; 13 bases fit TRBD2. V was pared by 4 bases and J by 1 base, with 3 bases of the junction left unmatched. CDR3 length: 17 residues. Germline V gives CDR1 SGHTA, CDR2 FQGNSA. CDR3 sequence reads: CASSSGLAGRNTGELFF. The CDR3 region has the DNA TGTGCCAGCAGCTCGGGACTAGCGGGGCGGAACACCGGGGAGCTGTTTTTT.

This clonotype was picked up many times. CDR3 loop: CASSWTGFYEQYF. The DNA of the CDR3 is TGCGCCAGCAGCTGGACAGGGTTTTACGAGCAGTACTTC. The chain joins TRBV5-1 to TRBJ2-7; the match to TRBD1 covers 8 bases. Trimming at V came to 3 bases and at J to 4 bases, leaving 3 bases not matched to a gene. Germline values: CDR1 SGHRS, CDR2 YFSETQ. The CDR3 has 13 residues. Combining the CDR3 with reference TRBV5-1 and TRBJ2-7 gives the whole variable domain KAGVTQTPRYLIKTRGQQVTLSCSPISGHRSVSWYQQTPGQGLQFLFEYFSETQRNKGNFPGRFSGRQFSNSRSEMNVSTLELGDSALYLCASSWTGFYEQYFGPGTRLTVT.

This clonotype was detected ten times or more. The genes are TRBV7-9 and TRBJ2-3, with D perhaps TRBD2 (6 bases). V dropped 6 bases and J dropped 3 bases, with 16 bases sitting between them. The CDR3 contains 15 residues. Germline loops: CDR1 SEHNR, CDR2 FQNEAQ (reference sequence). Here the CDR3 reads CASREGRSHTDTQYF. The CDR3 DNA is TGTGCCAGCAGAGAGGGGAGGTCCCATACAGATACGCAGTATTTT.

This clonotype was detected many times. The chain employs TRBV28 and TRBJ1-1, with no clear D. Germline V gene data show CDR1 as MDHEN and CDR2 as SYDVKM. V was trimmed by 6 bases and J by 5 bases, leaving 10 bases between them. The CDR3 has 12 amino acids. The CDR3 DNA is TGTGCCAGCAGGATAGTAGGGACTGAAGCTTTCTTT. It translates to CASRIVGTEAFF.

This clonotype has a handful of counts. The chain is built from TRBV28 and TRBJ2-7, with D possibly TRBD1 on 5 matching bases. Trimming shortened V by 5 bases and J by 11 bases, and 10 bases separated the two germline ends. Germline V lookup: CDR1 MDHEN, CDR2 SYDVKM. This CDR3 is 10 amino acids long. CDR3 bases: TGTGCCAGCAGTGGGGCGTTAGAGTACTTC. Translated: CASSGALEYF.

This chain joins TRBV4-2 and TRBJ1-5; 7 bases match TRBD1. Germline trimming cut 2 bases from V and 0 bases from J; bases unmatched to any gene: 10. The CDR3 length is 18 residues. From germline, CDR1 is LGHNA and CDR2 YNFKEQ. The CDR3 reads CASSQRYKGAHSNQPQHF. DNA of the CDR3: TGTGCCAGCAGCCAAAGGTATAAGGGGGCTCATAGCAATCAGCCCCAGCATTTT.

This clonotype was counted a few times. CDR3 in amino acids: CASSEAGGRNYGYTF. The CDR3 DNA reads as TGTGCCAGCAGTGAAGCGGGGGGGCGCAACTATGGCTACACCTTC. The rearrangement joins TRBV2 to TRBJ1-2; possible D gene TRBD1, 6 bases. CDR1 SNHLY and CDR2 FYNNEI come from the germline V gene. The CDR3 is made up of 15 amino acids. V shed 0 bases and J shed 2 bases, with 10 bases lying between them. The whole variable domain, remainder taken from reference TRBV2 and TRBJ1-2, is EPEVTQTPSHQVTQMGQEVILRCVPISNHLYFYWYRQILGQKVEFLVSFYNNEISEKSEIFDDQFSVERPDGSNFTLKIRSTKLEDSAMYFCASSEAGGRNYGYTFGSGTRLTVV.

This clonotype was detected only a few times. This rearrangement joins TRBV11-2 to TRBJ2-1; TRBD2 is a possible D gene (6 bases). CDR1 SGHAT and CDR2 FQNNGV come from the germline V gene. V shed 0 bases and J shed 10 bases, with 16 bases lying between them. The CDR3 consists of 15 residues. The CDR3 reads CASSLEGGTMPEQFF. CDR3 sequence (DNA): TGTGCCAGCAGCTTAGAGGGGGGTACAATGCCGGAGCAGTTCTTC.

The genes are TRBV12-3 or TRBV12-4 and TRBJ2-1; 10 bases match TRBD1. The junction had 12 bases not matched to a gene; V was cut back by 6 bases and J by 7 bases. The CDR3 length is 16 residues. As DNA, the CDR3 is TGTGCCAGCAGCCGGTCGGGGACAGGGGTGATTAATGAGCAGTTCTTC. It translates to CASSRSGTGVINEQFF.

This clonotype was seen at least ten times. The J gene is TRBJ2-1, the V gene TRBV20-1; maybe TRBD1 (6 bases). Germline CDR1 is DFQATT and CDR2 is SNEGSKA (reference sequence). CDR3 length: 16 amino acids. V was trimmed by 4 bases and J by 8 bases, leaving 24 bases between them. CDR3 region: CSATRGGSLPNDEQFF. CDR3 nucleotides: TGCAGTGCTACTCGAGGGGGAAGTCTTCCGAACGATGAGCAGTTCTTC.

The sample holds many counts of this clonotype. This rearrangement joins TRBV14 to TRBJ2-5; 8 bases fit TRBD2. There are 16 residues in the CDR3. V dropped 0 bases and J dropped 2; count of bases not matched to a gene: 5. CDR1 SGHDN and CDR2 FVKESK come from the germline V gene. This chain's CDR3 is CASSQDRLAPQETQYF. In DNA, the CDR3 is TGTGCCAGCAGCCAAGATCGACTAGCGCCGCAAGAGACCCAGTACTTC. The whole variable domain, filled in from reference TRBV14 and TRBJ2-5, reads EAGVTQFPSHSVIEKGQTVTLRCDPISGHDNLYWYRRVMGKEIKFLLHFVKESKQDESGMPNNRFLAERTGGTYSTLKVQPAELEDSGVYFCASSQDRLAPQETQYFGPGTRLLVL.

In this sample, this clonotype turned up many times. The rearrangement uses TRBV12-3 or TRBV12-4 and TRBJ1-3; D unclear. V shed 3 bases and J shed 4 bases, with 10 bases lying between them. The length of the CDR3 is 14 residues. CDR3 nucleotides: TGTGCCAGCAGTTTCCCCGGGATAGGAAACACCATATATTTT. Translating gives CASSFPGIGNTIYF.

This clonotype has more than one count but fewer than ten. V usage is TRBV6-1 and J usage is TRBJ2-3; 11 nucleotides line up with TRBD2. With 6 bases clipped from V and 6 bases from J, the junction kept 14 bases outside the gene matches. The CDR3 is made up of 17 amino acids. Germline V CDR1 and CDR2: MNHNS, SASEGT. CDR3 sequence reads: CASSLTHSGGAGDTQYF. For the CDR3, the DNA is TGTGCCAGCAGCCTGACCCATAGCGGGGGGGCCGGGGATACGCAGTATTTT.

This clonotype was recorded a few times. This rearrangement joins TRBV7-9 to TRBJ1-5; 7 bases line up with TRBD1. V shed 2 bases, J shed 5 bases, and the junction held 0 bases outside the gene matches. Germline V gene sequence: CDR1 SEHNR, CDR2 FQNEAQ (reference sequence). This CDR3 comprises 13 residues. The CDR3 protein is CASSLQGDQPQHF. Here the CDR3 DNA reads TGTGCCAGCAGCTTACAGGGGGATCAGCCCCAGCATTTT.

This clonotype appeared many times. V gene TRBV20-1 combines with J gene TRBJ2-1; TRBD2 matches at 9 bases. V lost 4 bases, J lost 9 bases, and 10 bases stayed unmatched. The germline gives CDR1 DFQATT, CDR2 SNEGSKA (reference sequence). This CDR3 contains 14 residues. CDR3 sequence reads: CSAKWRGGLFEQFF. As DNA, the CDR3 is TGCAGTGCTAAATGGCGGGGGGGCCTGTTTGAGCAGTTCTTC.

In this sample, this clonotype turned up many times. The genes are TRBV6-6 and TRBJ1-5, with 7 bases fitting TRBD1. CDR3 length equals 15 residues. CDR1 is MNHNY and CDR2 is SVGAGI in the germline V gene (reference sequence). The V gene end was trimmed by 6 bases and the J gene end by 2 bases; junction bases not matched to a gene: 7. CDR3 in DNA: TGTGCCAGCAGCGTTCAGGGGGGGGGCAATCAGCCCCAGCATTTT. This sequence encodes CASSVQGGGNQPQHF.

The table lists this clonotype with a few counts. The gene calls are TRBV12-3 or TRBV12-4 and TRBJ1-5; 7 bases fit TRBD1. The J segment lost 5 bases and the V segment lost 7 bases, leaving 5 bases of the junction unmatched. The CDR3 is 13 amino acids. The CDR3 sequence is CASNLGGYQPQHF. The CDR3 coding sequence is TGTGCCAGCAACCTAGGGGGCTATCAGCCCCAGCATTTT.

Only a few counts were recorded for this clonotype. The V gene is TRBV4-2, the J gene TRBJ2-3, with a possible D match to TRBD2 (6 bases). The CDR3 consists of 18 residues. Germline lookup yields CDR1 LGHNA and CDR2 YNFKEQ. V gave up 0 bases and J gave up 15 bases, with 31 bases separating them. As DNA, the CDR3 is TGTGCCAGCAGCCAAGACCGATCCTACGGGACGTCGGGGACTCTCCCATATTTT. Translated: CASSQDRSYGTSGTLPYF.

The chain carries TRBV2 and TRBJ2-2, with D tentatively TRBD1 or TRBD2 (5 bases each). Looked up from germline, CDR1 is SNHLY and CDR2 is FYNNEI. With 6 bases removed from V and 3 bases from J, the gap between germline ends came to 8 bases. The CDR3 runs 13 residues. CDR3 protein: CASRGRDTGELFF. The CDR3 DNA follows: TGTGCCAGCAGGGGACGGGACACCGGGGAGCTGTTTTTT.

Many counts were recorded for this clonotype. The chain joins TRBV25-1 to TRBJ1-1; D gene uncertain. Trimming stripped 9 bases from V and 0 bases from J, with 23 bases between. CDR1 MGHDK and CDR2 SYGVNS come from the germline V gene. The CDR3 totals 17 residues. The CDR3 protein is CASKEGGPLDMNTEAFF. DNA of the CDR3: TGTGCCAGTAAAGAGGGAGGGCCCCTGGATATGAACACTGAAGCTTTCTTT. The full variable domain, its missing parts supplied by reference TRBV25-1 and TRBJ1-1, is EADIYQTPRYLVIGTGKKITLECSQTMGHDKMYWYQQDPGMELHLIHYSYGVNSTEKGDLSSESTVSRIRTEHFPLTLESARPSHTSQYLCASKEGGPLDMNTEAFFGQGTRLTVV.

The chain links TRBV11-1 to TRBJ2-7; 15 bases line up with TRBD2. Germline CDR1 reads SGHAT; CDR2 reads FQDESV (reference sequence). The CDR3 is 18 residues long. Trimming cost V 4 bases and J 5 bases; bases outside gene matches: 12. CDR3 sequence (DNA): TGTGCCAGCAGCTCCGGCCGGACTAGCGGGGGGGCCGTCCACGAGCAGTACTTC. Protein: CASSSGRTSGGAVHEQYF.